This is a list of T cell receptor beta chains from one sample in a study of shared clonotypes between healthy human individuals. The data were produced by immunoSEQ multiplex PCR, yet TCRdb's version contains in-frame clones alone and is incomplete. Of around 440,000 clones in the sample, 77% are singletons; the top ten hold about 12%. The material sequenced was PBMCs. These TCRs come from a woman between 35 and 50 years old in good health. Some clones in this sample may be carry-over from other donors' samples. The CDR3 runs from the conserved cysteine through the conserved F or W. The D gene is left open where the match is weak. Size values are once, few and many counts, or a class for expanded clones, and some rows have none.

-	-	TRBV11-3	TRBJ2-7	CASSLGRWGYPNF	TGTGCCAGCAGCTTAGGGCGGTGGGGTTATCCCAACTTC
-	-	TRBV27	TRBJ2-5	CASSLWRQETQYF	TGTGCCAGCAGTTTGTGGAGGCAAGAGACCCAGTACTTC
TRBD1	-	TRBV5-1	TRBJ1-1	CASSLGGQGNTEAFF	TGCGCCAGCAGCTTGGGTGGACAGGGGAACACTGAAGCTTTCTTT
TRBD2	-	TRBV5-4	TRBJ2-3	CASSAPQASGSTDTQYF	TGTGCCAGCAGCGCCCCCCAGGCTAGCGGGAGCACAGATACGCAGTATTTT
-	many	TRBV29-1	TRBJ1-5	CSVAQGPNQPQHF	TGCAGCGTTGCCCAGGGGCCAAATCAGCCCCAGCATTTT
-	many	TRBV5-5	TRBJ1-5	CASSAQGLNQPQHF	TGTGCCAGCAGCGCCCAGGGCCTCAATCAGCCCCAGCATTTT
-	-	TRBV4-1	TRBJ2-1	CASSQGLVGSEQFF	TGCGCCAGCAGCCAAGGCCTGGTCGGCAGTGAGCAGTTCTTC
TRBD1	-	TRBV30	TRBJ1-5	CAWGGRGYNQPQHF	TGTGCCTGGGGGGGCAGGGGGTACAATCAGCCCCAGCATTTT
-	-	TRBV6-6	TRBJ2-5	CASSYGTLGETQYF	TGTGCCAGCAGTTACGGGACTCTGGGAGAGACCCAGTACTTC
TRBD2	-	TRBV6-8	TRBJ2-3	CAPSAGGADTQYF	TGTGCTCCCTCGGCGGGAGGCGCAGATACGCAGTATTTT
TRBD1	-	TRBV10-3	TRBJ2-7	CAISETQGAMNEQYF	TGTGCCATCAGTGAGACACAGGGGGCGATGAACGAGCAGTACTTC
-	-	TRBV19	TRBJ1-4	CASTSPEGKELFF	TGTGCCAGTACCTCCCCGGAGGGTAAGGAACTGTTTTTT
-	-	TRBV29-1	TRBJ1-1	CSVEKGAGTEAFF	TGCAGCGTTGAAAAAGGGGCAGGGACTGAAGCTTTCTTT
TRBD2	-	TRBV27	TRBJ2-1	CASSLSGRARNEQFF	TGTGCCAGCAGTCTTAGCGGGAGGGCCAGAAATGAGCAGTTCTTC
TRBD1	-	TRBV5-1	TRBJ2-7	CASSFGTGLAQYF	TGCGCCAGCAGCTTCGGGACAGGGTTAGCGCAGTACTTC
-	few	TRBV30	TRBJ2-1	CAWSEAFRNEQFF	TGTGCCTGGAGTGAGGCTTTTCGGAATGAGCAGTTCTTC
-	once	TRBV2	TRBJ1-1	CASSAGGYTEAFF	TGTGCCAGCAGTGCTGGCGGCTACACTGAAGCTTTCTTT
-	-	TRBV5-1	TRBJ1-1	CASSLDRGTEAFF	TGCGCCAGCAGCTTGGATCGGGGCACTGAAGCTTTCTTT
TRBD1	-	TRBV29-1	TRBJ1-5	CSVAQGASQPQHF	TGCAGCGTTGCACAGGGGGCGAGTCAGCCCCAGCATTTT
TRBD2	few	TRBV14	TRBJ2-7	CASSQGPGGSYEQYF	TGTGCCAGCAGCCAAGGTCCGGGAGGCAGCTACGAGCAGTACTTC
-	-	TRBV18	TRBJ2-2	CASSPLSAGELFF	TGTGCCAGCTCACCCCTAAGTGCCGGGGAGCTGTTTTTT
TRBD2	-	TRBV18	TRBJ2-4	CASSPQPLAGVAKNIQYF	TGTGCCAGCTCACCGCAACCCCTAGCGGGAGTCGCCAAAAACATTCAGTACTTC
-	-	TRBV10-2	TRBJ2-1	CASTPGGNEQFF	TGCGCCAGCACCCCTGGTGGCAATGAGCAGTTCTTC
TRBD2	-	TRBV19	TRBJ2-1	CASSMSGGRSDEQFF	TGTGCCAGTAGTATGAGCGGCGGGAGGTCGGATGAGCAGTTCTTC
-	-	TRBV2	TRBJ1-2	CASHSPRLGYTF	TGTGCCAGCCACAGCCCCCGGCTTGGCTACACCTTC
-	-	TRBV7-9	TRBJ2-1	CASSLAGVNEQFF	TGTGCCAGCAGCTTAGCGGGAGTTAATGAGCAGTTCTTC
-	once	TRBV28	TRBJ2-1	CASTRLASYNEQFF	TGTGCCAGCACGAGGCTAGCATCCTACAATGAGCAGTTCTTC
TRBD2	-	TRBV27	TRBJ2-1	CASSFGTSGSYNEQFF	TGTGCCAGCAGTTTCGGGACTAGCGGGTCCTACAATGAGCAGTTCTTC
-	-	TRBV4-3	TRBJ2-1	CASSLQSASNEQFF	TGCGCCAGCAGCCTACAGTCCGCGAGCAATGAGCAGTTCTTC
TRBD1	many	TRBV6-6	TRBJ2-1	CASSYAGQGHNEQFF	TGTGCCAGCAGTTACGCCGGACAGGGGCACAATGAGCAGTTCTTC
TRBD1	-	TRBV19	TRBJ2-1	CASSIHEDRVNNEQFF	TGTGCCAGTAGTATCCACGAGGACAGGGTAAACAATGAGCAGTTCTTC
-	few	TRBV10-3	TRBJ1-1	CAISEPSPDRAGGLSTEAFF	TGTGCCATCAGTGAGCCCTCTCCGGACAGAGCCGGTGGCTTAAGCACTGAAGCTTTCTTT
-	-	TRBV2	TRBJ2-5	CASSEFRTQETQYF	TGTGCCAGCAGTGAGTTCAGAACCCAAGAGACCCAGTACTTC
TRBD2	-	TRBV2	TRBJ2-1	CASSEGLAGPYNEQFF	TGTGCCAGCAGTGAAGGGCTAGCGGGACCGTACAATGAGCAGTTCTTC
-	once	TRBV27	TRBJ2-2	CASSLQATGELFF	TGTGCCAGCAGTTTACAGGCCACCGGGGAGCTGTTTTTT
-	-	TRBV19	TRBJ1-2	CASRANYGYTF	TGTGCCAGCAGAGCTAACTATGGCTACACCTTC